The T cell receptor (beta chain) described here comes from a study of OX40 agonist ivuxolimab in advanced cancers. Study in general: Given to patients was ivuxolimab, an agonistic anti-OX40 (CD134) antibody. General observations from the study: On average, a greater number of expanded clones characterised CD8+ T cells relative to CD4+.

The assay was immunoSEQ multiplex PCR, and TCRdb's table has in-frame clones only and misses some. The profile covers over 95,000 clones, with about 87% appearing a single time and 0.7% to 1% taken by the ten largest. CDR1 is LNHDA and CDR2 is SQIVND in the germline V gene (reference sequence). The ends lost 5 bases at V and 2 bases at J; junction bases unmatched: 5. There are 15 residues in the CDR3. In the case of this clone: What it binds is not known.

The sequence came from an adult with an advanced solid tumor such as melanoma, head and neck, liver or kidney cancer. V usage is TRBV19 and J usage is TRBJ2-5; 10 bases map to TRBD2. The sequencing used CD4+ or CD8+ T cells sorted from blood, collected in a trial of the OX40 agonist ivuxolimab. As DNA, the CDR3 is TGTGCCAGTAGTTTCGGGACTAGCGTACAAGAGACCCAGTACTTC. Translated: CASSFGTSVQETQYF.